This is a list of T cell receptor beta chains from one sample in a study of cytomegalovirus exposure and HLA in healthy donors. Sequenced by immunoSEQ multiplex PCR; TCRdb stores in-frame clones only, minus some. The table lists fewer than 70,000 clones, under 85% of them singletons. Sample: PBMCs. These receptors all stem from a woman aged 60 to 75 in good health and CMV-seropositive. The CDR3 runs from the conserved cysteine through the conserved F or W. The order of the fields is D gene, V gene, J gene, clone size, CDR3 protein, CDR3 DNA. D genes are given only for firm matches. Some rows mark clone size as missing; the rest say once, few, many or name a class of expanded clone.

d_call: .
v_call: TRBV5-4
j_call: TRBJ1-6
clone_size: .
cdr3_aa: CASSPRSDNSPLHF
cdr3_nt: TGTGCCAGCAGCCCGCGCTCGGATAATTCACCCCTCCACTTT

d_call: .
v_call: TRBV5-1
j_call: TRBJ2-3
clone_size: .
cdr3_aa: CASSRTSGSTDTQYF
cdr3_nt: TGCGCCAGCAGTAGGACATCGGGTAGCACAGATACGCAGTATTTT

d_call: .
v_call: TRBV6-6
j_call: TRBJ1-1
clone_size: once
cdr3_aa: CASSYSVEAFF
cdr3_nt: TGTGCCAGCAGTTACTCCGTGGAAGCTTTCTTT

d_call: TRBD1
v_call: TRBV5-6
j_call: TRBJ1-1
clone_size: few
cdr3_aa: CASSLGQDKAFF
cdr3_nt: TGTGCCAGCAGCTTAGGACAGGATAAAGCTTTCTTT

d_call: .
v_call: TRBV10-2
j_call: TRBJ1-6
clone_size: .
cdr3_aa: CASRPDASFGSPLHF
cdr3_nt: TGCGCCAGCAGACCAGATGCATCCTTTGGTTCACCCCTCCACTTT

d_call: .
v_call: TRBV18
j_call: TRBJ1-1
clone_size: .
cdr3_aa: CASSPTTSMNTEAFF
cdr3_nt: TGTGCCAGCTCACCAACGACAAGCATGAACACTGAAGCTTTCTTT

d_call: .
v_call: TRBV4-1
j_call: TRBJ1-5
clone_size: .
cdr3_aa: CASSHGTTNQPQHF
cdr3_nt: TGCGCCAGCAGCCACGGGACAACTAATCAGCCCCAGCATTTT

d_call: .
v_call: TRBV6-5
j_call: TRBJ1-5
clone_size: .
cdr3_aa: CASSFTGNSNQPQHF
cdr3_nt: TGTGCCAGCAGCTTCACAGGTAATAGCAATCAGCCCCAGCATTTT

d_call: TRBD1
v_call: TRBV2
j_call: TRBJ1-4
clone_size: few
cdr3_aa: CASRDRGLVGEKLFF
cdr3_nt: TGTGCCAGCCGGGACAGGGGGCTAGTCGGTGAAAAACTGTTTTTT

d_call: .
v_call: TRBV4-1
j_call: TRBJ2-5
clone_size: .
cdr3_aa: CASSQRGLAGRKETQYF
cdr3_nt: TGCGCCAGCAGCCAAAGGGGGCTAGCTGGGAGGAAGGAGACCCAGTACTTC

d_call: TRBD1
v_call: TRBV5-5
j_call: TRBJ2-7
clone_size: .
cdr3_aa: CASSSPDRSEQYF
cdr3_nt: TGTGCCAGCAGCTCCCCGGACAGGTCCGAGCAGTACTTC

d_call: .
v_call: TRBV30
j_call: TRBJ2-3
clone_size: .
cdr3_aa: CAWSEQGAFTDTQYF
cdr3_nt: TGTGCCTGGAGTGAACAAGGGGCTTTCACAGATACGCAGTATTTT

d_call: .
v_call: TRBV7-2
j_call: TRBJ2-7
clone_size: .
cdr3_aa: CASSLASGAREQYF
cdr3_nt: TGTGCCAGCAGCTTAGCGTCAGGGGCACGGGAGCAGTACTTC

d_call: .
v_call: TRBV5-1
j_call: TRBJ1-1
clone_size: .
cdr3_aa: CASSLGWPGTSEKNTEAFF
cdr3_nt: TGCGCCAGCAGCTTGGGGTGGCCGGGGACAAGTGAAAAGAACACTGAAGCTTTCTTT

d_call: TRBD2
v_call: TRBV5-1
j_call: TRBJ2-7
clone_size: .
cdr3_aa: CASSLMTSSEQYF
cdr3_nt: TGCGCCAGCAGCTTGATGACTAGCTCCGAGCAGTACTTC

d_call: .
v_call: TRBV2
j_call: TRBJ1-3
clone_size: .
cdr3_aa: CASSEGLSGNTIYF
cdr3_nt: TGTGCCAGCAGTGAAGGACTCTCTGGAAACACCATATATTTT

d_call: .
v_call: TRBV10-2
j_call: TRBJ1-2
clone_size: .
cdr3_aa: CATSLGREFGYTF
cdr3_nt: TGCGCCACCTCCCTCGGGAGGGAATTTGGCTACACCTTC

d_call: TRBD2
v_call: TRBV5-4
j_call: TRBJ2-3
clone_size: .
cdr3_aa: CASSLSRGGSADTQYF
cdr3_nt: TGTGCCAGCAGCTTGTCCCGGGGAGGGAGCGCAGATACGCAGTATTTT

d_call: .
v_call: TRBV10-3
j_call: TRBJ2-1
clone_size: .
cdr3_aa: CAISESSAGNEQFF
cdr3_nt: TGTGCCATCAGTGAGTCCAGCGCCGGAAATGAGCAGTTCTTC

d_call: .
v_call: TRBV7-9
j_call: TRBJ2-7
clone_size: few
cdr3_aa: CASSLKRSSYEQYF
cdr3_nt: TGTGCCAGCAGCTTAAAGCGGAGCTCCTACGAGCAGTACTTC

d_call: TRBD1
v_call: TRBV2
j_call: TRBJ2-1
clone_size: .
cdr3_aa: CAGRDRGEQFF
cdr3_nt: TGTGCCGGCAGGGACAGGGGTGAGCAGTTCTTC

d_call: .
v_call: TRBV19
j_call: TRBJ1-1
clone_size: .
cdr3_aa: CASSPRRRGMAFF
cdr3_nt: TGTGCCAGTAGTCCCCGGCGGAGGGGAATGGCTTTCTTT

d_call: .
v_call: TRBV25-1
j_call: TRBJ1-1
clone_size: .
cdr3_aa: CASSDLGRTEAFF
cdr3_nt: TGTGCCAGCAGTGACTTGGGGAGGACTGAAGCTTTCTTT

d_call: .
v_call: TRBV6-1
j_call: TRBJ2-5
clone_size: .
cdr3_aa: CASSADIEETQYF
cdr3_nt: TGTGCCAGCAGTGCGGACATCGAAGAGACCCAGTACTTC

d_call: TRBD1
v_call: TRBV10-3
j_call: TRBJ1-1
clone_size: .
cdr3_aa: CAIRDRVGTEAFF
cdr3_nt: TGTGCCATCAGGGACAGGGTTGGCACTGAAGCTTTCTTT

d_call: .
v_call: TRBV9
j_call: TRBJ1-3
clone_size: .
cdr3_aa: CASSVGDRTRNTIYF
cdr3_nt: TGTGCCAGCAGCGTAGGAGACAGGACCCGAAACACCATATATTTT

d_call: TRBD1
v_call: TRBV11-2
j_call: TRBJ2-3
clone_size: .
cdr3_aa: CASSSRTGLGDTQYF
cdr3_nt: TGTGCCAGCAGCTCCCGGACAGGATTAGGGGATACGCAGTATTTT

d_call: .
v_call: TRBV11-3
j_call: TRBJ2-4
clone_size: .
cdr3_aa: CASSLAHYAVQYF
cdr3_nt: TGTGCCAGCAGCTTAGCACACTACGCGGTTCAGTACTTC

d_call: TRBD1
v_call: TRBV6-1
j_call: TRBJ1-2
clone_size: .
cdr3_aa: CASTKRDSLKGYTF
cdr3_nt: TGTGCCAGCACCAAAAGGGACAGCCTAAAAGGCTACACCTTC

d_call: .
v_call: TRBV19
j_call: TRBJ1-1
clone_size: .
cdr3_aa: CASSSREGYTEAFF
cdr3_nt: TGTGCCAGTAGTTCGAGGGAAGGGTACACTGAAGCTTTCTTT

d_call: .
v_call: TRBV19
j_call: TRBJ1-5
clone_size: .
cdr3_aa: CASSIWTANSNQPQHF
cdr3_nt: TGTGCCAGTAGTATTTGGACAGCAAATAGCAATCAGCCCCAGCATTTT

d_call: .
v_call: TRBV2
j_call: TRBJ2-5
clone_size: .
cdr3_aa: CASSENRETQYF
cdr3_nt: TGTGCCAGCAGTGAAAACCGGGAGACCCAGTACTTC

d_call: TRBD1
v_call: TRBV18
j_call: TRBJ1-1
clone_size: .
cdr3_aa: CASSRPGTGSNTEAFF
cdr3_nt: TGTGCCAGCTCACGACCTGGGACAGGCTCTAACACTGAAGCTTTCTTT

d_call: .
v_call: TRBV9
j_call: TRBJ2-7
clone_size: .
cdr3_aa: CASSVGQNTYEQYF
cdr3_nt: TGTGCCAGCAGCGTAGGGCAAAACACCTACGAGCAGTACTTC

d_call: .
v_call: TRBV4-1
j_call: TRBJ1-5
clone_size: .
cdr3_aa: CASSLNSNQPQHF
cdr3_nt: TGCGCCAGCAGCCTCAATAGCAATCAGCCCCAGCATTTT

d_call: TRBD2
v_call: TRBV5-6
j_call: TRBJ2-5
clone_size: .
cdr3_aa: CASSWTSGSETQYF
cdr3_nt: TGTGCCAGCAGCTGGACTAGCGGGTCAGAGACCCAGTACTTC

d_call: TRBD1
v_call: TRBV4-1
j_call: TRBJ2-2
clone_size: .
cdr3_aa: CASSQRGTGTYTGELFF
cdr3_nt: TGCGCCAGCAGCCAACGAGGGACAGGGACCTACACCGGGGAGCTGTTTTTT

d_call: .
v_call: TRBV5-1
j_call: TRBJ1-2
clone_size: .
cdr3_aa: CASSGWEGPLYGYTF
cdr3_nt: TGCGCCAGCAGCGGATGGGAGGGCCCCTTGTATGGCTACACCTTC

d_call: .
v_call: TRBV6-6
j_call: TRBJ1-2
clone_size: .
cdr3_aa: CASSFDEDGYTF
cdr3_nt: TGTGCCAGCAGTTTTGACGAGGATGGCTACACCTTC

d_call: .
v_call: TRBV9
j_call: TRBJ1-1
clone_size: .
cdr3_aa: CASSVVEGTEAFF
cdr3_nt: TGTGCCAGCAGCGTAGTTGAGGGAACTGAAGCTTTCTTT

d_call: .
v_call: TRBV29-1
j_call: TRBJ2-3
clone_size: .
cdr3_aa: CSVGPISPDTQYF
cdr3_nt: TGCAGCGTTGGGCCGATATCCCCAGATACGCAGTATTTT

d_call: .
v_call: TRBV25-1
j_call: TRBJ2-1
clone_size: .
cdr3_aa: CASSESVHARLGEQFF
cdr3_nt: TGTGCCAGCAGTGAATCCGTCCACGCTAGACTAGGTGAGCAGTTCTTC

d_call: TRBD1
v_call: TRBV6-5
j_call: TRBJ2-2
clone_size: .
cdr3_aa: CASTQTGGVGELFF
cdr3_nt: TGTGCCAGCACCCAGACAGGGGGCGTCGGGGAGCTGTTTTTT